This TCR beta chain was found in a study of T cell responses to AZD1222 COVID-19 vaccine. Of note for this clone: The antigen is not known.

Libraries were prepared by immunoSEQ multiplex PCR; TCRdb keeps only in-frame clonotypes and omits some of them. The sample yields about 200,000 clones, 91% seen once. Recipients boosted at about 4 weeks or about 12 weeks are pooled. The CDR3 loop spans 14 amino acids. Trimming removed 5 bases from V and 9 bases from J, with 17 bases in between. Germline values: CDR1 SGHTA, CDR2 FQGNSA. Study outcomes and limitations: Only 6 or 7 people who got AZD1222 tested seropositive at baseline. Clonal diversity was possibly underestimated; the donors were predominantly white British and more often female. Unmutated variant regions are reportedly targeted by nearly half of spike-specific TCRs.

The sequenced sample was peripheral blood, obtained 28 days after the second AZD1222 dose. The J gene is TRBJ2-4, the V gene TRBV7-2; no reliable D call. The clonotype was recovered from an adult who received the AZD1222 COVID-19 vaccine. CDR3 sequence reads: CASSGSTASGIQYF. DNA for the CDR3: TGTGCCAGCAGCGGGTCGACTGCTTCCGGCATTCAGTACTTC.